This TCR beta chain was retrieved from a study of blood T cell repertoires in COVID-19. Background on the study: Nucleic acid was either cDNA or gDNA, and it came from T cells, B-cell-depleted T cells, or PBMCs.

V lost 4 bases to trimming and J lost 6 bases; unmatched junction nucleotides: 11. CDR3 length: 17 residues. Germline-derived CDR1 and CDR2 are MNHNS and SASEGT. Data came from immunoSEQ multiplex PCR; TCRdb stores just in-frame clones and leaves some out. The repertoire includes fewer than 35,000 clones, approximately 92% of them detected once, and under 30% sits in the top ten. This receptor was taken from an older man with acute or convalescent COVID-19. The sample comprised peripheral blood. The chain carries TRBV6-1 and TRBJ2-3; 12 bases agree with TRBD2. In DNA form, the CDR3 reads TGTGCCAGCAGTGGCCGGACTAGCGGGGCGTGGGGGGATACGCAGTATTTT. It codes for CASSGRTSGAWGDTQYF.